This entry lists 17 T cell receptor beta chains sequenced from one sample in a study of immune heterogeneity within non-small cell lung tumors. It was a multiplex PCR that amplified TCR beta CDR3, with 32 V and 13 J primers. MiXCR, run by TCRdb on the multiplex PCR reads, gives a single entry per CDR3 protein. This sample has about 22,000 distinct CDR3 sequences; 28% occur once, and the top ten carry about 4.5%. Template material for each sample was approximately 0.65 ug of bulk tumor genomic DNA. During surgery, several far-apart biopsies were obtained from every primary tumor. Patients with untreated, newly diagnosed non-small cell lung cancer underwent curative surgery. The sequenced material came from lung tumor tissue. Source of these receptors: a man aged 35-49 years with non-small cell lung cancer.

About this clonotype itself: The junction does not match germline at one end; this may be a read error. The V gene is TRBV6-2 or TRBV6-3, the J gene TRBJ1-1; no clear D gene. This CDR3 region has 15 residues. The germline CDR1 and CDR2 sequences are MNHEY and SVGEGT. In DNA form, the CDR3 reads TGTACCAGCAGGCCCGGAGGATTCCCGAACACTGAAGCTTTCTTT. This sequence encodes CTSRPGGFPNTEAFF.

This clonotype has ten or more counts. The chain has TRBV20-1 and TRBJ1-4; D is uncertain. This CDR3 comprises 15 residues. CDR1 is DFQATT and CDR2 is SNEGSKA in the germline V gene (reference sequence). The V gene lost 0 bases and the J gene lost 7 bases, with 15 bases spanning the gap. This CDR3 reads CSARDWSRAGEKLFF. As DNA, the CDR3 is TGCAGTGCTAGAGATTGGTCAAGGGCGGGTGAAAAACTGTTTTTT.

This clonotype was counted many times. Here the CDR3 reads CASRSQGGSPLHF. Written as DNA, the CDR3 is TGTGCCAGCAGATCCCAGGGGGGTTCACCCCTCCACTTT. The chain couples TRBV6-1 to TRBJ1-6; 7 bases fit TRBD1. In germline, CDR1 is MNHNS, CDR2 SASEGT. This CDR3 has 13 residues. With V trimmed by 6 bases and J by 9 bases, 5 bases remained unmatched.

This clonotype was seen once. A much larger clone lies one base from this, so it may be a read error. The chain joins TRBV2 to TRBJ1-6; tentative D call: TRBD1 (5 bases). V dropped 5 bases and J dropped 9 bases, with 26 bases sitting between them. The germline CDR1 and CDR2 sequences are SNHLY and FYNNEI. The CDR3 is made up of 18 amino acids. This CDR3 is CASSKTTGTFKWSSPLHF. The CDR3 DNA sequence: TGTGCCAGCAGTAAGACAACAGGAACGTTCAAATGGAGTTCACCCCTCCACTTT.

This clonotype is categorized as medium-sized (0.01 to 0.1%). This chain links TRBV2 with TRBJ2-7, with 8 bases that match TRBD2. This CDR3 comprises 14 residues. Germline CDR1 is SNHLY and CDR2 is FYNNEI. V lost 6 bases and J lost 4; bases outside the gene matches: 8. This chain's CDR3 is CASRSGTSVYEQYF. For the CDR3, the DNA is TGTGCCAGCAGGAGTGGGACTAGTGTGTACGAGCAGTACTTC. Combining the CDR3 with reference TRBV2 and TRBJ2-7 gives the whole variable domain EPEVTQTPSHQVTQMGQEVILRCVPISNHLYFYWYRQILGQKVEFLVSFYNNEISEKSEIFDDQFSVERPDGSNFTLKIRSTKLEDSAMYFCASRSGTSVYEQYFGPGTRLTVT.

Regarding this clonotype: A read error is possible here, since a much larger clone lies one base away. In DNA form, the CDR3 reads TGTGCCAGCAGACTTGTCGAGACAGCAAACACTGAAGCTTTCTTT. It yields the protein CASRLVETANTEAFF. V is TRBV5-6 and J is TRBJ1-1; tentative D call: TRBD1 (5 bases). This CDR3 contains 15 residues. V was pared by 5 bases and J by 2 bases, with 16 bases between. The germline V gene has CDR1 SGHDT and CDR2 YYEEEE.

This clonotype appeared a few times. The chain carries TRBV20-1 and TRBJ1-1; D uncertain. This CDR3 has 14 amino acids. Per germline, CDR1 DFQATT and CDR2 SNEGSKA (reference sequence). Trimming stripped 1 base from V and 3 bases from J, with 12 bases between. CDR3 residues: CSARVFSRDTEAFF. The CDR3 DNA reads as TGCAGTGCTAGAGTTTTTAGTAGAGACACTGAAGCTTTCTTT.

With regard to this clonotype: A much larger clone is a single base away; this may be a read error. This CDR3 is CASSSPPGQWISDTQYF. CDR3 DNA: TGCGCCAGCAGCTCGCCGCCGGGACAGTGGATATCAGATACGCAGTATTTT. The chain is built from TRBV5-1 and TRBJ2-3, with 7 bases lining up with TRBD1. Trimming cost V 3 bases and J 4 bases; bases outside gene matches: 14. CDR1 is SGHRS and CDR2 is YFSETQ in the germline V gene. CDR3 length: 17 amino acids. Full variable domain (outside the CDR3, taken from reference TRBV5-1 and TRBJ2-3): KAGVTQTPRYLIKTRGQQVTLSCSPISGHRSVSWYQQTPGQGLQFLFEYFSETQRNKGNFPGRFSGRQFSNSRSEMNVSTLELGDSALYLCASSSPPGQWISDTQYFGPGTRLTVL.

This clonotype was observed many times. This sequence joins TRBV19 and TRBJ1-2; no clear D. V gave up 5 bases and J gave up 8 bases, with 12 bases separating them. There are 12 residues in the CDR3. Germline lookup yields CDR1 LNHDA and CDR2 SQIVND (reference sequence). The CDR3 sequence is CASSREALGYTF. The CDR3 DNA reads as TGTGCCAGTAGTCGGGAGGCTCTCGGCTACACCTTC.

Comments on this clonotype: This clone may be a read error of a much larger clone one base away. The missing conserved phenylalanine or tryptophan at the end of this CDR3 makes a read error likely. V and J are TRBV30 and TRBJ2-2; no definite D call. The CDR3 is 14 residues long. Germline lookup yields CDR1 GTSNPN and CDR2 SVGIG (reference sequence). In DNA form, the CDR3 reads TGTGCCTGGAGTGGGGCCTTCCCCACCGCGGAGCTGTTTTCT. Translated, it gives CAWSGAFPTAELFS.

This clonotype was recorded at least ten times. The chain recombines TRBV6-1 with TRBJ1-6; the D gene is possibly TRBD1 (5 bases). The length of the CDR3 is 13 residues. Germline-derived CDR1 and CDR2 are MNHNS and SASEGT. V was pared by 5 bases and J by 10 bases, with 12 bases between. CDR3 coding DNA: TGTGCCAGCAGTTCTTCAGGGAGCTCACCCCTCCACTTT. It codes for CASSSSGSSPLHF.

The table lists this clonotype with a few counts. The rearrangement links TRBV14 to TRBJ2-2, with 10 nucleotides matching TRBD1. In germline, CDR1 is SGHDN, CDR2 FVKESK. This CDR3 contains 15 residues. After removal of 4 bases from V and 7 bases from J, the junction contained 6 bases not matched to a gene. This chain's CDR3 is CASSRDRGFSGELFF. The CDR3 region has the DNA TGTGCCAGCAGCCGGGACAGGGGTTTCAGCGGGGAGCTGTTTTTT.

Regarding this clonotype: It may be a read error: a sequence one base away is much more abundant. This sequence joins TRBV30 and TRBJ2-2; 7 bases match TRBD2. Germline CDR1 is GTSNPN and CDR2 is SVGIG (reference sequence). CDR3 size: 14 residues. CDR3 residues: CAWSSGLNTGALFF. The CDR3 region has the DNA TGTGCCTGGAGTTCGGGACTAAACACCGGGGCGCTGTTTTTT.

This clonotype has just a few counts. The CDR3: CASSVGGRLETQYF. Written as DNA, the CDR3 is TGTGCCAGCAGCGTAGGTGGGAGGTTGGAGACCCAGTACTTC. J is TRBJ2-5 and V is TRBV9; a weak D match, TRBD2 (6 bases). Trimming stripped 0 bases from V and 5 bases from J, with 11 bases between. The germline CDR1 and CDR2 sequences are SGDLS and YYNGEE. This CDR3 has 14 residues.

This clonotype was seen ten or more times. This rearrangement joins TRBV2 to TRBJ2-7, with 11 positions matching TRBD1. The length of the CDR3 is 15 residues. After removal of 4 bases from V and 4 bases from J, the junction contained 6 bases not matched to a gene. Germline loops: CDR1 SNHLY, CDR2 FYNNEI. CDR3 loop: CASSGGGTGGYEQYF. The CDR3 DNA sequence: TGTGCCAGCAGTGGGGGTGGGACAGGGGGATACGAGCAGTACTTC.

Points on this clonotype: A much larger clone is a single base away; this may be a read error. The J gene is TRBJ1-2, the V gene TRBV5-1; 9 positions agree with TRBD1. CDR1 and CDR2 (germline): SGHRS, YFSETQ. The CDR3 is 15 residues long. The CDR3 DNA reads as TGCGCCAGCAGCTTGGGGGACAGGGAAGCCTATGGCTACGCCTTC. This encodes CASSLGDREAYGYAF.

This clonotype was counted many times. V usage is TRBV15 and J usage is TRBJ2-5; possible D gene TRBD1, 6 bases. This CDR3 comprises 17 residues. Germline values: CDR1 LNHNV, CDR2 YYDKDF (reference sequence). The germline V and J ends were trimmed by 1 base and 2 bases, with 17 bases remaining between them. CDR3 coding DNA: TGTGCCACCAGCAGAGGAAAAGGGGGATCCGGGCAAGAGACCCAGTACTTC. Protein sequence: CATSRGKGGSGQETQYF. The entire variable domain, with the rest obtained from reference TRBV15 and TRBJ2-5, is as follows: DAMVIQNPRYQVTQFGKPVTLSCSQTLNHNVMYWYQQKSSQAPKLLFHYYDKDFNNEADTPDNFQSRRPNTSFCFLDIRSPGLGDTAMYLCATSRGKGGSGQETQYFGPGTRLLVL.